The 30 T cell receptor beta chains below all came from one sample that was sequenced in a study of shared clonotypes between healthy human individuals. Naive CD8 cells lacked CD45RO and underwent positive selection for CCR7, leaving out terminally differentiated effector memory CD45RA+ cells. Clones were sequenced by immunoSEQ multiplex PCR, and TCRdb holds only the in-frame ones, with some missing. Here the sample spans around 2,000,000 clones, about 95% being singletons. Sequenced sample: naive CD8+ T cells sorted from blood. The receptors were sampled from a young man in good health.

The chain carries TRBV7-8 and TRBJ2-7; 10 nucleotides line up with TRBD1. CDR1 is SGHVS, CDR2 FQNEAQ, per germline. This CDR3 has 14 residues. Losses at the gene ends were 2 bases for V and 4 bases for J; bases not matched to a gene: 2. CDR3 loop: CASSLQDRGYEQYF. The CDR3, as DNA: TGTGCCAGCAGCTTACAGGACAGGGGGTACGAGCAGTACTTC.

This clone occurred a few times. This sample also contains other DNA sequences that code for the same CDR3. The rearrangement links TRBV2 to TRBJ1-5; D may be TRBD1 (6 bases). V was clipped by 4 bases and J by 9 bases, with 13 bases between them. In germline, CDR1 is SNHLY, CDR2 FYNNEI. The CDR3 covers 13 residues. The CDR3 region is CASSGDTIWPQHF. In DNA form, the CDR3 reads TGTGCCAGCAGTGGGGACACAATATGGCCCCAGCATTTT.

This clone has just one count. The V and J genes are TRBV4-1 and TRBJ1-6; no definite D call. CDR3 length: 20 amino acids. From germline, CDR1 is MGHRA and CDR2 YSYEKL. Trimming shortened V by 0 bases and J by 0 bases, and 18 bases separated the two germline ends. CDR3 coding DNA: TGCGCCAGCAGCCAAGATACTCTAGGCAGCGAGAGCTCCTATAATTCACCCCTCCACTTT. It encodes CASSQDTLGSESSYNSPLHF.

The V gene is TRBV14, the J gene TRBJ2-3; TRBD2 aligns across 14 bases. CDR1 is SGHDN, CDR2 FVKESK, per germline. The CDR3 spans 19 residues. Germline trimming cut 4 bases from V and 4 bases from J; bases unmatched to any gene: 13. The CDR3 here is CASSPGLAGDYSHSDTQYF. The CDR3 bases are TGTGCCAGCAGCCCGGGACTAGCGGGGGACTACTCCCATTCAGATACGCAGTATTTT. The full variable domain, its missing parts supplied by reference TRBV14 and TRBJ2-3, is EAGVTQFPSHSVIEKGQTVTLRCDPISGHDNLYWYRRVMGKEIKFLLHFVKESKQDESGMPNNRFLAERTGGTYSTLKVQPAELEDSGVYFCASSPGLAGDYSHSDTQYFGPGTRLTVL.

The CDR3 is CASGLAGNEQFF. The CDR3 DNA reads TGTGCCAGTGGGCTAGCGGGGAATGAGCAGTTCTTC. The chain is built from TRBV27 and TRBJ2-1, with TRBD2 identical over 9 bases. The ends lost 9 bases at V and 7 bases at J; junction bases unmatched: 4. The CDR3 has 12 residues. Germline V gene lookup returns CDR1 MNHEY and CDR2 SMNVEV (reference sequence).

The chain links TRBV11-2 to TRBJ2-1, with 9 positions matching TRBD2. This CDR3 contains 18 residues. Germline CDR1 reads SGHAT; CDR2 reads FQNNGV. V lost 5 bases and J lost 9; bases outside the gene matches: 20. CDR3 residues: CASSLAEPWREGPLEQFF. The CDR3 nucleotides read TGTGCCAGCAGCCTAGCCGAACCCTGGCGGGAGGGCCCCCTTGAGCAGTTCTTC.

V usage is TRBV7-2 and J usage is TRBJ2-2; D is undetermined. Trimming left V 1 base short and J 8 bases short, with 2 bases between. The CDR3 spans 11 residues. Germline loops: CDR1 SGHTA, CDR2 FQGNSA. CDR3 nucleotides: TGTGCCAGCAGCTTAGAGGGGGAGCTGTTTTTT. Protein sequence: CASSLEGELFF.

The V call is TRBV6-5, the J call TRBJ2-1; a weak D match, TRBD2 (6 bases). CDR1 is MNHEY and CDR2 is SVGAGI in the germline V gene. V lost 3 bases, J lost 8 bases, and 14 bases lay in between. CDR3 length: 14 residues. The CDR3 DNA reads TGTGCCAGCAGTTATGGAGGGAGCTTAGATGAGCAGTTCTTC. Translation: CASSYGGSLDEQFF.

This chain links TRBV30 with TRBJ1-1; TRBD1 is a possible D gene (5 bases). Deletions cut 5 bases from V and 2 bases from J, with 18 bases between. This CDR3 has 15 residues. Germline V gene lookup returns CDR1 GTSNPN and CDR2 SVGIG (reference sequence). This chain's CDR3 is CAWQDGAAANTEAFF. The DNA for the CDR3 is TGTGCCTGGCAAGATGGGGCAGCCGCCAACACTGAAGCTTTCTTT.

The chain couples TRBV7-2 to TRBJ2-7; 9 nucleotides agree with TRBD2. The trim removed 4 bases at V and 5 bases at J, leaving 12 bases unmatched. Germline V gene sequence: CDR1 SGHTA, CDR2 FQGNSA. This CDR3 contains 16 residues. For the CDR3, the DNA is TGTGCCAGCAGCTATCTTTCTAGCGGGGCCCGAGACGAGCAGTACTTC. Translated: CASSYLSSGARDEQYF.

V is TRBV18 and J is TRBJ2-3, with D perhaps TRBD2 (6 bases). V was pared by 1 base and J by 4 bases, with 9 bases between. The CDR3 runs to 14 residues. Germline CDR1 KGHSH, CDR2 LQKENI. The chain's CDR3 is CASSPQEGPDTQYF. The DNA of the CDR3 is TGTGCCAGCTCACCACAGGAGGGCCCAGATACGCAGTATTTT.

A note on this clone: This specimen includes other DNA sequences encoding the same CDR3. The V gene is TRBV27, the J gene TRBJ2-7, with 7 bases identical to TRBD1. The CDR3 is 14 residues long. The ends lost 3 bases at V and 2 bases at J; junction bases unmatched: 4. Per germline, CDR1 MNHEY and CDR2 SMNVEV (reference sequence). The CDR3 nucleotides are TGTGCCAGCAGTTTGCCGGGACAGACCTACGAGCAGTACTTC. Protein sequence: CASSLPGQTYEQYF.

This clone was recorded a few times. This chain links TRBV9 with TRBJ1-2; the match to TRBD1 covers 8 bases. The CDR3 runs to 14 residues. The ends lost 4 bases at V and 6 bases at J; junction bases unmatched: 8. The germline V gene has CDR1 SGDLS and CDR2 YYNGEE. The CDR3 bases are TGTGCCAGCAGCCCCCGGACAGGGAATCATGGCTACACCTTC. Amino acids: CASSPRTGNHGYTF.

The chain is built from TRBV18 and TRBJ2-7; tentative D call: TRBD1 (5 bases). In germline, CDR1 is KGHSH, CDR2 LQKENI. The CDR3 runs 15 residues. V shed 3 bases and J shed 0 bases, with 12 bases lying between them. In nucleotides, the CDR3 is TGTGCCAGCTCACCGTTTGGAGACAGCTCCTACGAGCAGTACTTC. Amino acid sequence: CASSPFGDSSYEQYF.

On this clone: In the same sample, other DNA sequences code for this CDR3. This rearrangement joins TRBV6-1 to TRBJ2-3; possibly TRBD1 or TRBD2 for D (5 bases each). CDR1 is MNHNS, CDR2 SASEGT, per germline. This CDR3 contains 13 residues. V lost 6 bases, J lost 6 bases, and 13 bases lay in between. This CDR3 is CASSETGTDTQYF. The CDR3 coding sequence is TGTGCCAGCAGCGAAACCGGGACCGATACGCAGTATTTT.

This clone occurred once. The CDR3: CASSLAPVGQGINEQFF. For the CDR3, the DNA is TGTGCCAGCAGCTTAGCCCCCGTGGGACAGGGAATCAATGAGCAGTTCTTC. V gene TRBV7-9 combines with J gene TRBJ2-1; 9 bases align to TRBD1. This CDR3 has 17 amino acids. Trimming took 0 bases from V and 6 from J; bases not matched to a gene: 9. CDR1 is SEHNR, CDR2 FQNEAQ, per germline (reference sequence).

The chain uses TRBV15 and TRBJ2-2; no reliable D call. This CDR3 spans 14 amino acids. V shed 5 bases and J shed 1 base, with 8 bases lying between them. Germline values: CDR1 LNHNV, CDR2 YYDKDF (reference sequence). The CDR3 bases are TGTGCCACCAGCTACAGCGAGAACACCGGGGAGCTGTTTTTT. Translated, it gives CATSYSENTGELFF. Full variable domain (missing parts from reference TRBV15 and TRBJ2-2): DAMVIQNPRYQVTQFGKPVTLSCSQTLNHNVMYWYQQKSSQAPKLLFHYYDKDFNNEADTPDNFQSRRPNTSFCFLDIRSPGLGDTAMYLCATSYSENTGELFFGEGSRLTVL.

The V gene is TRBV4-1, the J gene TRBJ2-2; D is ambiguous. Trimming shortened V by 4 bases and J by 6 bases, and 6 bases separated the two germline ends. The CDR3 is 12 residues long. CDR1 is MGHRA, CDR2 YSYEKL, per germline. The CDR3 sequence is CASSPLAGELFF. CDR3 nucleotides: TGCGCCAGCAGCCCACTCGCCGGGGAGCTGTTTTTT.

V gene TRBV6-1 combines with J gene TRBJ2-2; tentative D call: TRBD2 (5 bases). V was clipped by 6 bases and J by 2 bases, with 7 bases between them. The CDR3 is 13 residues long. From germline, CDR1 is MNHNS and CDR2 SASEGT. The CDR3 coding sequence is TGTGCCAGCAGCGGGGTTAACACCGGGGAGCTGTTTTTT. It encodes CASSGVNTGELFF.

This chain links TRBV19 with TRBJ2-3; 9 nucleotides agree with TRBD2. J gave up 2 bases and V 7 bases, and 7 bases lay outside the gene matches. The CDR3 loop spans 15 amino acids. The germline CDR1 and CDR2 sequences are LNHDA and SQIVND (reference sequence). For the CDR3, the DNA is TGTGCCAGTACGAGGGGGACTAGCTACACAGATACGCAGTATTTT. It is translated as CASTRGTSYTDTQYF.

V gene TRBV7-9 combines with J gene TRBJ1-4; D is ambiguous. Germline-derived CDR1 and CDR2 are SEHNR and FQNEAQ (reference sequence). V was clipped by 5 bases and J by 0 bases, with 10 bases between them. The CDR3 has 15 residues. The CDR3 coding sequence is TGTGCCAGCAGCCCTCGGGAGGCAACTAATGAAAAACTGTTTTTT. It specifies CASSPREATNEKLFF.

The chain is built from TRBV5-1 and TRBJ2-3; 9 bases align to TRBD2. The junction had 10 bases not matched to a gene; V was cut back by 1 base and J by 1 base. The germline gives CDR1 SGHRS, CDR2 YFSETQ. This CDR3 has 18 amino acids. CDR3 sequence: CASSLWVAGESGTDTQYF. The DNA for the CDR3 is TGCGCCAGCAGCTTGTGGGTAGCGGGAGAGTCAGGCACAGATACGCAGTATTTT.

This chain joins TRBV4-3 and TRBJ2-2, with D perhaps given as TRBD1 or TRBD2 (5 bases each). The length of the CDR3 is 17 residues. From germline, CDR1 is LGHNA and CDR2 YSLEER. Trimming cost V 1 base and J 9 bases, with 21 bases left between them. The CDR3 region is CASSQAGDPPSLRELFF. The CDR3 DNA sequence: TGCGCCAGCAGCCAAGCTGGGGACCCGCCTTCGCTCCGGGAGCTGTTTTTT.

This rearrangement joins TRBV5-6 to TRBJ1-6, with 9 bases that match TRBD1. CDR1 and CDR2 from the germline V gene are SGHDT and YYEEEE. Trimming took 6 bases from V and 8 from J; bases not matched to a gene: 6. The CDR3 is made up of 14 amino acids. CDR3 in DNA: TGTGCCAGCACCGCTGACAGGGGGGATTCACCCCTCCACTTT. This sequence encodes CASTADRGDSPLHF.

This chain joins TRBV27 and TRBJ1-1, with 9 bases fitting TRBD1. The germline V gene has CDR1 MNHEY and CDR2 SMNVEV (reference sequence). Trimming took 4 bases from V and 2 from J; bases not matched to a gene: 8. This CDR3 is built from 16 residues. The CDR3 DNA is TGTGCCAGCAGTTCCCAACTGGGACAGGGAAACACTGAAGCTTTCTTT. Translating gives CASSSQLGQGNTEAFF.

The genes are TRBV5-1 and TRBJ2-5; 7 bases line up with TRBD1. The V and J ends lost 2 bases and 1 base, in that order; junction bases with no gene match: 8. Germline assignment: CDR1 SGHRS and CDR2 YFSETQ. This CDR3 region has 16 residues. The CDR3 nucleotides read TGCGCCAGCAGCTTTTTTTGGGACAGACCCCAAGAGACCCAGTACTTC. Translated: CASSFFWDRPQETQYF.

The V gene is TRBV6-1, the J gene TRBJ1-1, with D uncertain. The CDR3 covers 15 residues. Germline V gives CDR1 MNHNS, CDR2 SASEGT. V lost 2 bases and J 5 bases, leaving 15 bases between the germline ends. CDR3 in amino acids: CASSEWPEGLTEAFF. CDR3 sequence (DNA): TGTGCCAGCAGTGAATGGCCCGAGGGCCTTACTGAAGCTTTCTTT.

The rearrangement joins TRBV6-6 to TRBJ2-7; TRBD1 aligns across 7 bases. CDR3 length: 14 residues. With V trimmed by 7 bases and J by 6 bases, 12 bases remained unmatched. Germline assignment: CDR1 MNHNY and CDR2 SVGAGI (reference sequence). The CDR3: CASNLDRVGGEQYF. The DNA of the CDR3 is TGTGCCAGCAACCTAGACAGGGTTGGTGGCGAGCAGTACTTC.

The chain joins TRBV27 to TRBJ2-7; TRBD2 might be the D (6 bases). V shed 2 bases and J shed 2 bases, with 13 bases lying between them. CDR1 and CDR2 from the germline V gene are MNHEY and SMNVEV (reference sequence). CDR3 length: 15 residues. The CDR3 reads CASSLGSGGTYEQYF. The CDR3 DNA is TGTGCCAGCAGTTTAGGCTCTGGAGGGACCTACGAGCAGTACTTC.

J is TRBJ2-7 and V is TRBV4-1; 7 bases map to TRBD2. The V and J ends lost 3 bases and 4 bases, in that order; junction bases with no gene match: 9. Germline loops: CDR1 MGHRA, CDR2 YSYEKL. The CDR3 is 15 residues long. CDR3 sequence: CASSQAQGGRYEQYF. The CDR3 nucleotides are TGCGCCAGCAGCCAGGCTCAGGGAGGGCGGTACGAGCAGTACTTC.